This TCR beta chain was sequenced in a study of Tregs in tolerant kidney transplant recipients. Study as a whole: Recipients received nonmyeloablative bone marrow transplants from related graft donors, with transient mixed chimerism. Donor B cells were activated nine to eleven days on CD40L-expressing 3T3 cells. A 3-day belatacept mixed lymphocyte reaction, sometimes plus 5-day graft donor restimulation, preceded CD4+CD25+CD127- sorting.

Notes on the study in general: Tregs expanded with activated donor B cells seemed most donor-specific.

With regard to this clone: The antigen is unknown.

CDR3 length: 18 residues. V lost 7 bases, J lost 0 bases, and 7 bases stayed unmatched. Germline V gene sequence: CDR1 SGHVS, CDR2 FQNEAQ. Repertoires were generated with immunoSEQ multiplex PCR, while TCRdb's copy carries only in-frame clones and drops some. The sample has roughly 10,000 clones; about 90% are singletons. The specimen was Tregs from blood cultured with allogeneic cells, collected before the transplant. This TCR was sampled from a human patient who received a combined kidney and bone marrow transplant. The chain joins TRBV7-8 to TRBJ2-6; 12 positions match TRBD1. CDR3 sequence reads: CASTLRDRGPSGANVLTF. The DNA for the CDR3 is TGTGCCAGCACCCTTAGGGACAGGGGGCCCTCTGGGGCCAACGTCCTGACTTTC.